This T cell receptor beta chain was identified during a study of blood T cell repertoires in COVID-19. Study overall: Material from acute and convalescent COVID-19 was sourced from the United States, Italy and Spain. Sources were T cells, B-cell-depleted T cells, or PBMCs; the material itself was cDNA or gDNA.

Deletions cut 0 bases from V and 4 bases from J, with 22 bases between. CDR1 MNHEY and CDR2 SMNVEV come from the germline V gene (reference sequence). CDR3 size: 18 residues. In the study's own analysis: Reference gene primer amplification yielded estimated nucleated cell counts. The method was immunoSEQ multiplex PCR; TCRdb's version includes in-frame clones alone and lacks a portion of them. Clone size and the V and J calls come from that table; the DNA yielded D and trimming. The sample carries over 200,000 clones, around 80% recorded once. The chain carries TRBV27 and TRBJ2-7; maybe TRBD1 (5 bases). The sequence derives from a man aged 35 to 55 with acute or convalescent COVID-19. Sequenced: peripheral blood. CDR3 loop: CASSLSFTAGKGSYEQYF. CDR3 sequence (DNA): TGTGCCAGCAGTTTATCGTTCACGGCAGGGAAAGGGTCGTACGAGCAGTACTTC.